This T cell receptor (beta chain) was recorded in a study of T cells after yellow fever vaccination. This clonotype was picked up many times. Its antigen is unidentified. Looked up from germline, CDR1 is SGHKS and CDR2 is YYEKEE (reference sequence). This CDR3 comprises 14 residues. Trimming took 0 bases from V and 7 from J, leaving 13 bases between them. TCRdb re-called the 5' RACE reads through MiXCR, storing one row per CDR3 protein. The top ten clones hold 15% to 20% of a sample with some 400,000 distinct CDR3 sequences, around 19% of them seen once. Study findings and constraints: Most clones from primary vaccination resurfaced after the booster (approximately 95% CD4, less than 90% CD8).

The source is a man between 18 and 29 years old who received the YFV17D yellow fever vaccine. The chain employs TRBV5-5 and TRBJ1-1; no reliable D call. The material was PBMCs, obtained before the yellow fever booster vaccination. CDR3 residues: CASSLASTADEAFF. The CDR3 coding sequence is TGTGCCAGCAGCTTGGCCTCAACAGCCGATGAAGCTTTCTTT.